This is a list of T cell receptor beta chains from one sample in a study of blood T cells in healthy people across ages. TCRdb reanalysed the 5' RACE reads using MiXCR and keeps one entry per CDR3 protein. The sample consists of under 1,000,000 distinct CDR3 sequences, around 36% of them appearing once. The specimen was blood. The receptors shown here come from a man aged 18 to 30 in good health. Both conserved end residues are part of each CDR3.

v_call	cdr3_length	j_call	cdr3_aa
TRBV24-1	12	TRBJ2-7	CATSGGLGEQYF
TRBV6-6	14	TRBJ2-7	CASSYSSRVHEQYF
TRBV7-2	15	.	CASSYTTGRGETQYF
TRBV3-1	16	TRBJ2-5	CASSQARTGLGETQYF
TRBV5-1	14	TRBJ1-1	CASSWWTENTEAFF
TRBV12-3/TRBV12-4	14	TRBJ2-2	CASSRTGYAGELFF
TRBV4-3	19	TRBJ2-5	CASSQGPIVGTGLGHEQYF
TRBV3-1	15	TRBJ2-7	CAGSQPRQGYNEQYF
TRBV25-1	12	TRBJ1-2	CASSGDLYGYTF
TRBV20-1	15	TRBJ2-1	CSARGAGGSYNEQFF
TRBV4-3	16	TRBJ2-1	CASSQEVAGTYNEQFF
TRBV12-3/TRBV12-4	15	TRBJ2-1	CASSSPSILEETQFF
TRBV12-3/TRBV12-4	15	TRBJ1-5	CASSPSTGRFQPQHF
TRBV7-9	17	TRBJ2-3	CASSLVGGPGRADTQYF
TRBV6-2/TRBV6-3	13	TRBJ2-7	CASTGGPYNEQYF
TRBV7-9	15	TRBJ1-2	CASSLETGLNYGYTF
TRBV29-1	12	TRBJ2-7	CSVAGRYNEQYF
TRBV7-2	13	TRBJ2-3	CASSLGKADTQYF
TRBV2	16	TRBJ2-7	CASSDSGTVSSYEQYF
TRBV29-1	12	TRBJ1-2	CSVAPGDYGYTF
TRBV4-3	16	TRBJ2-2	CASSQDRWVNTGELFF
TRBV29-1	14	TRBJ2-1	CSVASLSSYNEQFF
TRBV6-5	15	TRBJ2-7	CASNPSAGSSYEQYF
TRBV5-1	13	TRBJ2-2	CASSLAIAGELFF
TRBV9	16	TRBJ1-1	CASSVGGDVGDTEAFF
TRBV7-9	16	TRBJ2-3	CASSSLRDTDPETQYF
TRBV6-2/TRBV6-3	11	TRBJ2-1	CASTFNNEQFF
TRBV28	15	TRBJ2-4	CASSLFRASKNTQYF
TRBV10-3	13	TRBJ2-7	CATLSGGADEQYF
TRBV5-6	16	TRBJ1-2	CASSFSGPGSINGYTF
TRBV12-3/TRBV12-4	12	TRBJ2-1	CASSIEGLFQFF
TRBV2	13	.	CASGFRGRDEQYF
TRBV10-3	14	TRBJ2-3	CAISEASSTDTQYF
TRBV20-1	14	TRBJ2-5	CSARARVLRETQYF
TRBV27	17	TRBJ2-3	CASRIRTSGRSTDTQYF
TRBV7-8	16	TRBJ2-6	CASSLGGSSGANVLTF
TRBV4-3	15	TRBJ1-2	CASSQGPGPNYGYTF
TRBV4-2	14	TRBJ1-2	CASSPRQGKDGYTF
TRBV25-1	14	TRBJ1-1	CASSKDRLRTEAFF
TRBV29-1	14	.	CSVEESGNFDEQYF
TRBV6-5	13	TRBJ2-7	CASSRTNQYEQYF
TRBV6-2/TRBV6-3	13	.	CASSPSFYYEQYF
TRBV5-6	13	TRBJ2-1	CASSFGRTNEQFF
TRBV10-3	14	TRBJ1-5	CAIRDDGSGQPQHF
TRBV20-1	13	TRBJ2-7	CSASPAAKYEQYF
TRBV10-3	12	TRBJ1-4	CAISVGGEKLFF
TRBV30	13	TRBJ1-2	CAWSCQPDRAYTF
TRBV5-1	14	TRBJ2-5	CASSLPGSRETQYF
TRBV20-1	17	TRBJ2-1	CSARDLRAQGVGNEQFF
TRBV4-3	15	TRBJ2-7	CASSQDPKRSYEQYF
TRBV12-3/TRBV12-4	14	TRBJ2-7	CASSLRGKRYEQYF
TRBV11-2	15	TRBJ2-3	CASSRWTGGTDTQYF
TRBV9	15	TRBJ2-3	CASTLSTSGGDTQYF
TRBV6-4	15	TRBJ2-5	CASILPPVGLGEQYF
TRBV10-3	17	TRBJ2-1	CAISESASGEYYNEQFF